The clone carrying this TCR beta chain was seen a single time. Original handling: Reference gene primer amplification yielded estimated nucleated cell counts. Libraries were prepared by immunoSEQ multiplex PCR; TCRdb keeps only in-frame clonotypes and omits some of them. V and J calls and clone size are copied from that table; D and trimming were computed from the DNA. The data show about 120,000 clones, about 85% seen once. This entry belongs to a study of blood T cell repertoires in COVID-19. Study as a whole: Samples came from the United States, Italy and Spain, spanning acute and convalescent COVID-19. PBMCs, B-cell-depleted T cells, or T cells provided the cDNA or gDNA that made up the material.

Trimming removed 3 bases from V and 7 bases from J; junction bases left unmatched: 5. CDR3 length: 14 residues. The germline V gene has CDR1 SGHRS and CDR2 YFSETQ. Sequencing input: peripheral blood. V gene TRBV5-1 combines with J gene TRBJ1-4, with 8 bases fitting TRBD1. The TCR originated in a man aged 80 or over with acute or convalescent COVID-19. The CDR3 DNA follows: TGCGCCAGCAGCTCCGGGACAGGAGGTGAAAAACTGTTTTTT. Translating gives CASSSGTGGEKLFF.